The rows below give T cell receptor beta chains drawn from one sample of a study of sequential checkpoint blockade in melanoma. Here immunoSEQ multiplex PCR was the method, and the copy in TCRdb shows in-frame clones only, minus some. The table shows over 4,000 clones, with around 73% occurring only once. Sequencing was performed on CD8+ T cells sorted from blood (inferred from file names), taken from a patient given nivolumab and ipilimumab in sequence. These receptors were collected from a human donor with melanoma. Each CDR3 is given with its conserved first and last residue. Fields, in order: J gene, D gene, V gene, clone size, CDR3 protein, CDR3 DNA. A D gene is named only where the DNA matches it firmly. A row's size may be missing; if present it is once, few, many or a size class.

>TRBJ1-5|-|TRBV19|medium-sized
CASSHREPQPQHF
TGTGCCAGTAGTCACAGGGAACCTCAGCCCCAGCATTTT
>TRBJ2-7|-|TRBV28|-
CASSFLAGSYEQYF
TGTGCCAGCAGTTTCCTTGCAGGGTCCTACGAGCAGTACTTC
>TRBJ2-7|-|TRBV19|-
CASSIMRSAHEQYF
TGTGCCAGTAGTATCATGAGGAGCGCCCACGAGCAGTACTTC
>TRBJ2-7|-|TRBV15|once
CATSRAGELSGDEQYF
TGTGCCACCAGCAGAGCGGGGGAACTTTCAGGAGACGAGCAGTACTTC
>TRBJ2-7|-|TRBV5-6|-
CASSLGRGWRNEQYF
TGTGCCAGCAGCTTGGGGAGAGGGTGGAGAAACGAGCAGTACTTC
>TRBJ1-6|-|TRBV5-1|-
CASSSGGPSSYNSPLHF
TGCGCCAGCAGTTCCGGTGGGCCCAGCTCCTATAATTCACCCCTCCACTTT
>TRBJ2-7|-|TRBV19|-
CASSIGQGIYEQYF
TGTGCCAGTAGTATCGGGCAGGGAATCTACGAGCAGTACTTC
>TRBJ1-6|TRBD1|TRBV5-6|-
CASSFDWRTGRAESPLHF
TGTGCCAGCAGCTTTGACTGGAGGACAGGGAGGGCGGAATCACCCCTCCACTTT
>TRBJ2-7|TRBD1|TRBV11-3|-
CASSHLVGQGHISYEQYF
TGTGCCAGCAGCCACTTAGTAGGACAGGGGCACATCTCCTACGAGCAGTACTTC
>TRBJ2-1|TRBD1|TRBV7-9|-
CASSGRQGVYNEQFF
TGTGCCAGCAGCGGACGACAGGGCGTCTACAATGAGCAGTTCTTC
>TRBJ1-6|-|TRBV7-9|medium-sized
CASSSHDFGGANSPLHF
TGTGCCAGCAGCTCCCACGATTTTGGGGGGGCAAATTCACCCCTCCACTTT